This T cell receptor beta chain derives from a study of control samples from healthy donors and cancer patients (dated by TCRdb to the early 2020s). The library came from the immunoSEQ multiplex PCR assay. In its TCRdb copy, this immuneACCESS table keeps in-frame sequences only and misses some clones. Where compared with another copy, unresolved V genes explain less than half of these, and the others have no known cause. The sample table lists 110,000 to 150,000 clones, roughly nine tenths of them with a count of one. The ten largest make up 4.9% of the sample. The CDR3 goes from the cysteine to the phenylalanine over 13 residues. CDR3 DNA is the only sequence kept; it has 39 bases, read in frame from the first base. The germline V gene specifies KGHSH as CDR1 and LQKENI as CDR2. V is clipped by 1 base and J by 4 bases, and the sequence between their germline boundaries is 7 bases long. As for this clone: Which antigen it targets is not known. Nothing much larger sits one base from this clone, and base qualities are not available.

This chain is built from TRBV18 and TRBJ2-5, with the D gene too uncertain to name. The clonotype originates from a man aged 30 to 45 in good health. Material: blood. The nucleotides are TGTGCCAGCTCACCACTGCATAGAGAGACCCAGTACTTC. It translates as CASSPLHRETQYF.